These 25 T cell receptor beta chains originate from one sample sequenced in a study of T cell repertoires in cytomegalovirus infection. TCRdb used MiXCR to reprocess the reads, holding one entry per CDR3 protein. The sample shows about 190,000 distinct CDR3 sequences, 25% to 30% of them seen only once. The sample comprised PBMCs. These receptors all stem from a human donor in good health (CMV status not recorded). Some clones in this sample may be carry-over from other donors' samples.

The table lists this clonotype with many counts. V and J are TRBV29-1 and TRBJ1-2, with 11 bases fitting TRBD1. CDR3 length: 14 amino acids. Germline lookup yields CDR1 SQVTM and CDR2 ANQGSEA. V dropped 7 bases and J dropped 4; count of bases not matched to a gene: 8. The DNA of the CDR3 is TGCAGCGCAGAGGACAGGGGGCGAGGCTATGGCTACACCTTC. Its translation is CSAEDRGRGYGYTF.

The chain has TRBV3-1 and TRBJ2-7; TRBD2 matches at 11 bases. The J segment lost 6 bases and the V segment lost 0 bases, leaving 1 base of the junction unmatched. This CDR3 has 14 amino acids. Germline V gene data show CDR1 as LGHDT and CDR2 as YNNKEL (reference sequence). CDR3 DNA: TGTGCCAGCAGCCAAGATCTAGCGGGGGGCGAGCAGTACTTC. Its protein product is CASSQDLAGGEQYF.

V gene TRBV12-3 or TRBV12-4 combines with J gene TRBJ2-3; 7 bases map to TRBD2. The length of the CDR3 is 14 residues. The V and J ends lost 5 bases and 3 bases, in that order; junction bases with no gene match: 5. CDR3 sequence (DNA): TGTGCCAGCAGTGCTAGCGGAGAAACAGATACGCAGTATTTT. Encoded protein: CASSASGETDTQYF.

This clonotype was recorded a few times. The chain employs TRBV7-2 and TRBJ2-7, with TRBD2 matching 8 bases. There are 16 residues in the CDR3. V shed 1 base and J 3 bases; nucleotides not matched to a gene: 8. Germline values: CDR1 SGHTA, CDR2 FQGNSA. CDR3 nucleotide sequence: TGTGCCAGCAGCTTAGACGGGGGGGGAATTGGCTACGAGCAGTACTTC. It yields the protein CASSLDGGGIGYEQYF.

Points on this clonotype: In this CDR3 the conserved last residue, phenylalanine or tryptophan, is missing, so a read error is likely. The chain couples TRBV29-1 to TRBJ2-7, with D possibly TRBD1 on 6 matching bases. V was clipped by 7 bases and J by 1 base, with 20 bases between them. The CDR3 has 15 residues. Germline V gives CDR1 SQVTM, CDR2 ANQGSEA. CDR3 region: CSALLPHRASYEQYY. CDR3 DNA sequence: TGCAGCGCCCTCCTCCCCCACAGGGCGTCCTACGAGCAGTACTAC.

The rearrangement links TRBV12-3 or TRBV12-4 to TRBJ1-2; D is unclear. The CDR3 runs 13 residues. The V and J ends lost 2 bases and 4 bases respectively, with 8 bases between them. CDR3 region: CASSLKGSYGYTF. CDR3 DNA: TGTGCCAGCAGTTTAAAAGGGTCCTATGGCTACACCTTC.

This chain connects TRBV6-5 to TRBJ1-6; 9 nucleotides match TRBD1. The CDR3 runs 16 residues. Germline V gene sequence: CDR1 MNHEY, CDR2 SVGAGI. J was trimmed by 9 bases and V by 6 bases; bases with no gene match: 12. This CDR3 reads CASSPRDGTGSSPLHF. In DNA form, the CDR3 reads TGTGCCAGCAGCCCCCGGGACGGGACAGGGTCTTCACCCCTCCACTTT.

The chain carries TRBV7-3 and TRBJ2-5; TRBD2 matches at 14 bases. The V segment lost 5 bases and the J segment 5 bases; nucleotides outside the gene matches: 7. The CDR3 runs to 16 residues. CDR1 SGHTA and CDR2 FQGTGA come from the germline V gene. The CDR3 sequence: CASSPGLAGVGETQYF. The CDR3 DNA follows: TGTGCCAGCAGCCCGGGACTAGCGGGGGTAGGGGAGACCCAGTACTTC.

In its sample, this clonotype was seen a few times. The CDR3 nucleotides read TGTGCTAGTGGTTTGGTTTGGACAGGGAGCAACGGGGAGCTGTTTTTT. The encoded protein is CASGLVWTGSNGELFF. The chain joins TRBV12-5 to TRBJ2-2, with TRBD1 identical over 8 bases. Germline loops: CDR1 LGHNT, CDR2 FRNRAP. The length of the CDR3 is 16 residues. J lost 7 bases, V lost 0 bases, and 7 bases had no gene match.

J is TRBJ1-5 and V is TRBV9; no clear D. The V gene lost 1 base and the J gene lost 4 bases, with 12 bases spanning the gap. The CDR3 spans 15 residues. The germline CDR1 and CDR2 sequences are SGDLS and YYNGEE. The CDR3 DNA is TGTGCCAGCAGCGTAACATTCGACTCGAATCAGCCCCAGCATTTT. This codes for CASSVTFDSNQPQHF.

The sample holds a few counts of this clonotype. The chain employs TRBV2 and TRBJ2-7; maybe TRBD2 (6 bases). V lost 2 bases and J lost 5, with 10 bases in between. The CDR3 is made up of 13 amino acids. Germline assignment: CDR1 SNHLY and CDR2 FYNNEI. CDR3 nucleotides: TGTGCCAGCAGTGAAAGGAGGGACCACGAGCAGTACTTC. Residues: CASSERRDHEQYF.

This clonotype was observed many times. V is TRBV3-1 and J is TRBJ1-1, with D unresolved. Trimming shortened V by 6 bases and J by 0 bases, and 8 bases separated the two germline ends. This CDR3 contains 13 residues. CDR1 LGHDT and CDR2 YNNKEL come from the germline V gene (reference sequence). CDR3 nucleotide sequence: TGTGCCAGCAGTCAGATTCTGAACACTGAAGCTTTCTTT. It specifies CASSQILNTEAFF.

This clonotype was counted between two and nine times. The chain is built from TRBV12-3 or TRBV12-4 and TRBJ1-1, with a possible D match to TRBD1 (5 bases). Trimming took off 2 bases at V and 1 base at J, with 11 bases between the two ends. The CDR3 contains 15 residues. CDR3 bases: TGTGCCAGCAGTTTAAGGGGTTCAAGGAACACTGAAGCTTTCTTT. Its protein product is CASSLRGSRNTEAFF.

The V call is TRBV7-9, the J call TRBJ1-4; no clear D. The V end was cut by 2 bases, the J end by 3 bases, with 4 bases between. Germline CDR1 is SEHNR and CDR2 is FQNEAQ (reference sequence). The CDR3 is 13 residues long. CDR3 in DNA: TGTGCCAGCAGCTTACGGCCTAATGAAAAACTGTTTTTT. Encoded protein: CASSLRPNEKLFF.

V usage is TRBV5-4 and J usage is TRBJ2-4; 8 nucleotides match TRBD1. From germline, CDR1 is SGHNT and CDR2 YYREEE (reference sequence). The CDR3 runs to 18 residues. The V segment lost 4 bases and the J segment 2 bases; nucleotides outside the gene matches: 14. The CDR3 sequence is CASSPRGQVAVTKNIQYF. CDR3 coding DNA: TGTGCCAGCAGCCCAAGGGGACAGGTGGCTGTGACCAAAAACATTCAGTACTTC.

The chain uses TRBV19 and TRBJ2-7; the D is unclear. This CDR3 is built from 13 residues. V lost 6 bases and J lost 0, with 9 bases in between. The germline V gene encodes CDR1 LNHDA and CDR2 SQIVND (reference sequence). DNA of the CDR3: TGTGCCAGTAGATACACAGACTCCTACGAGCAGTACTTC. Translation gives CASRYTDSYEQYF.

The chain's CDR3 is CASSITGAEQETQYF. The CDR3 region has the DNA TGTGCCAGTAGTATTACAGGGGCCGAACAAGAGACCCAGTACTTC. The chain employs TRBV19 and TRBJ2-5; 7 positions match TRBD1. V lost 3 bases and J lost 2; bases outside the gene matches: 6. The germline gives CDR1 LNHDA, CDR2 SQIVND (reference sequence). The CDR3 consists of 15 residues.

The V and J genes are TRBV4-1 and TRBJ1-3, with 7 bases matching TRBD1. The V and J ends lost 2 bases and 6 bases, in that order; junction bases with no gene match: 4. This CDR3 spans 14 amino acids. Germline loops: CDR1 MGHRA, CDR2 YSYEKL. CDR3: CASSQYGQENTIYF. The CDR3 region has the DNA TGCGCCAGCAGCCAATACGGACAGGAAAACACCATATATTTT.

With regard to this clonotype: A much larger clone differs from this one at a single base, so this may be a read error. The V gene is TRBV7-8, the J gene TRBJ2-4, with no clear D. CDR3 length equals 14 residues. Deletions cut 1 base from V and 3 bases from J, with 7 bases between. Per the germline V gene, CDR1 is SGHVS and CDR2 is FQNEAQ. The CDR3 loop reads CASSLGMLKNIQYF. The CDR3 coding sequence is TGTGCCAGCAGCTTAGGAATGCTCAAAAACATTCAGTACTTC. Variable domain in full (rest from reference TRBV7-8 and TRBJ2-4): GAGVSQSPRYKVAKRGQDVALRCDPISGHVSLFWYQQALGQGPEFLTYFQNEAQLDKSGLPSDRFFAERPEGSVSTLKIQRTQQEDSAVYLCASSLGMLKNIQYFGAGTRLSVL.

The sample holds a few counts of this clonotype. The chain recombines TRBV3-1 with TRBJ1-1, with TRBD1 as a possible D gene (6 bases). Trimming stripped 1 base from V and 5 bases from J, with 11 bases between. This CDR3 region has 14 residues. Germline V CDR1 and CDR2: LGHDT, YNNKEL (reference sequence). The CDR3 bases are TGTGCCAGCAGCCAAGCAGGGGTGAGAACTGAAGCTTTCTTT. It codes for CASSQAGVRTEAFF.

The J gene is TRBJ2-7, the V gene TRBV12-3 or TRBV12-4; maybe TRBD1 (5 bases). This CDR3 has 15 amino acids. V lost 6 bases, J lost 2 bases, and 17 bases lay in between. CDR3 nucleotide sequence: TGTGCCAGCAGCGACGAGCAGGGTCGGACCTACGAGCAGTACTTC. Its protein is CASSDEQGRTYEQYF.

The chain employs TRBV25-1 and TRBJ2-7, with D tentatively TRBD2 (6 bases). This CDR3 comprises 15 residues. The V end lost 0 bases, the J end lost 3 bases, and 12 bases lay between the germline ends. Germline V gene sequence: CDR1 MGHDK, CDR2 SYGVNS. For the CDR3, the DNA is TGTGCCAGCAGTGAATACCGGGGCGGGAACTACGAGCAGTACTTC. Its translation is CASSEYRGGNYEQYF.

This clonotype was seen only a few times. The chain is built from TRBV27 and TRBJ2-7, with TRBD1 matching 7 bases. The CDR3 extends over 13 amino acids. Germline V gene sequence: CDR1 MNHEY, CDR2 SMNVEV (reference sequence). With 2 bases clipped from V and 6 bases from J, the junction kept 4 bases outside the gene matches. The CDR3, as DNA: TGTGCCAGCAGTTTACAAGGGACAGCCGAGCAGTACTTC. Encoded protein: CASSLQGTAEQYF.

This clonotype was seen a few times. This chain links TRBV7-3 with TRBJ2-2; D tentatively fits TRBD1 or TRBD2 (7 bases each). The CDR3 has 18 residues. Germline values: CDR1 SGHTA, CDR2 FQGTGA. Deletions cut 4 bases from V and 2 bases from J, with 20 bases between. The CDR3 DNA reads as TGTGCCAGCAGCTCCCGGGGAGGGGGCGCGGCCAACACCGGGGAGCTGTTTTTT. Amino acid sequence: CASSSRGGGAANTGELFF.

This clonotype was seen repeatedly, ten times or more. The chain carries TRBV7-2 and TRBJ1-5; D might be TRBD1 (6 bases). The CDR3 is 14 residues long. The germline V gene has CDR1 SGHTA and CDR2 FQGNSA. V was cut by 5 bases and J by 1 base, with 9 bases left in between. The CDR3 region is CASSRDNSNQPQHF. The CDR3 nucleotides read TGTGCCAGCAGCCGGGACAACAGCAATCAGCCCCAGCATTTT.